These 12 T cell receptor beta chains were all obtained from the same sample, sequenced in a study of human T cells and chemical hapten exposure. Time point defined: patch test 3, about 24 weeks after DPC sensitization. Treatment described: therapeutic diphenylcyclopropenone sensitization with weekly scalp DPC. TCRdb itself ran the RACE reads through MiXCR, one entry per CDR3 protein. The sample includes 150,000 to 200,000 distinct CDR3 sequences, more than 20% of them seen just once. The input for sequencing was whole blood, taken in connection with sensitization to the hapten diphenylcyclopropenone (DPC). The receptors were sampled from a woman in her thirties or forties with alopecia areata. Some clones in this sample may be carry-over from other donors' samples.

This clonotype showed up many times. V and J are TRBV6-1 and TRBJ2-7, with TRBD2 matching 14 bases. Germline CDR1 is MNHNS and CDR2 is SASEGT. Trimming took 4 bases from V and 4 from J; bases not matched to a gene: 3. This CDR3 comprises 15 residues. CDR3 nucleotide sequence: TGTGCCAGCAGTGCCGGGACTAGCGGGAGTTACGAGCAGTACTTC. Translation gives CASSAGTSGSYEQYF.

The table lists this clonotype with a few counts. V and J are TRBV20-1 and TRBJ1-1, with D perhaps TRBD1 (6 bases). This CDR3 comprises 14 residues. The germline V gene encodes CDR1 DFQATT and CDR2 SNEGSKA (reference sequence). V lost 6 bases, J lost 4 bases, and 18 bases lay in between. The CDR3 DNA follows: TGCAGTGCAGACACAGGGTTTTGGTCCACTGAAGCTTTCTTT. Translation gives CSADTGFWSTEAFF.

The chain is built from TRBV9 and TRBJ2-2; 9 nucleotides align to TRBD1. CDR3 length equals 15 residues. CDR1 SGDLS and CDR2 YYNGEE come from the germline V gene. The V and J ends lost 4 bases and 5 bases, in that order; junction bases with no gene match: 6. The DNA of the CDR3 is TGTGCCAGCAGCCGACAGGGGGTATATACCGGGGAGCTGTTTTTT. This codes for CASSRQGVYTGELFF.

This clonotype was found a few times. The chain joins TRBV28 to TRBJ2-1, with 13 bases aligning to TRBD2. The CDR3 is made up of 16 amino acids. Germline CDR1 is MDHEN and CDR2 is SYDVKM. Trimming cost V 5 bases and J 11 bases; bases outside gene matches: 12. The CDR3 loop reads CASSLRTSGSISKQFF. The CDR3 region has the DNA TGTGCCAGCAGTCTTCGGACTAGCGGGAGTATTAGTAAGCAGTTCTTC. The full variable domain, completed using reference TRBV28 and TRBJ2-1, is DVKVTQSSRYLVKRTGEKVFLECVQDMDHENMFWYRQDPGLGLRLIYFSYDVKMKEKGDIPEGYSVSREKKERFSLILESASTNQTSMYLCASSLRTSGSISKQFFGPGTRLTVL.

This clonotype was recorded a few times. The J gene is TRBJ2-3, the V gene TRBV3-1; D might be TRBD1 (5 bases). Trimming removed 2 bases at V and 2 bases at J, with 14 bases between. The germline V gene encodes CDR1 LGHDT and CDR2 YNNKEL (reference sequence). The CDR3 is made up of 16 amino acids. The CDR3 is CASSQRARGPTDTQYF. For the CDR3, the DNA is TGTGCCAGCAGCCAACGCGCTAGGGGCCCCACAGATACGCAGTATTTT.

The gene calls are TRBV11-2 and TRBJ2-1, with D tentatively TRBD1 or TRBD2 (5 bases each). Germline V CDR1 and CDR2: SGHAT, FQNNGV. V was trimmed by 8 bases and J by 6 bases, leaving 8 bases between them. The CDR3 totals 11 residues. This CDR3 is CASGGGNEQFF. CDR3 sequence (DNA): TGTGCCAGCGGGGGTGGCAATGAGCAGTTCTTC.

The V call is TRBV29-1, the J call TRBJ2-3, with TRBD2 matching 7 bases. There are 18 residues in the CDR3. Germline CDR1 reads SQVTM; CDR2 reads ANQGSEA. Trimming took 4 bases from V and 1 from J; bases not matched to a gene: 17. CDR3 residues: CSVVRGSQLISRTDTQYF. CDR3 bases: TGCAGCGTTGTCCGCGGGAGCCAACTGATCTCTCGCACAGATACGCAGTATTTT.

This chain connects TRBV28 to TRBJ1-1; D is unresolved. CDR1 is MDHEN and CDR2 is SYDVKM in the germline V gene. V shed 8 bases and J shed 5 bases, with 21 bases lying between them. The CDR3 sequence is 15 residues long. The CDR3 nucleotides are TGTGCCAGCGCGTTCGCGGCCGTCGGTGGGACTGAAGCTTTCTTT. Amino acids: CASAFAAVGGTEAFF.

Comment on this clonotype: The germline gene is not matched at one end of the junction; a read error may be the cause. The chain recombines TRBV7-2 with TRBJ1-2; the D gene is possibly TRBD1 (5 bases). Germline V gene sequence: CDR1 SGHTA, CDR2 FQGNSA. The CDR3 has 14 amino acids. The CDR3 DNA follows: TGTGCCGGCAGCTTATTTATAGGGGACTATGGCTACACCTTC. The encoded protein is CAGSLFIGDYGYTF.

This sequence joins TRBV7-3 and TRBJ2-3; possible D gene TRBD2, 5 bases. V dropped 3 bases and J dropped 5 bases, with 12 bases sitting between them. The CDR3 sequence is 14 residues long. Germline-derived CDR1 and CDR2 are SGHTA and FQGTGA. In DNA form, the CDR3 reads TGTGCCAGCAGCTTCGGACTTAACCAAGATACGCAGTATTTT. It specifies CASSFGLNQDTQYF.

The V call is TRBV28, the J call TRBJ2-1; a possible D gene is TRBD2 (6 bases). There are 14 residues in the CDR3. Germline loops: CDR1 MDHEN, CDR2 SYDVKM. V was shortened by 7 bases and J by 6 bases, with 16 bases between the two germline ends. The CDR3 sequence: CASTSGTPPNEQFF. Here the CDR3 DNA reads TGTGCCAGCACCTCCGGGACTCCTCCCAATGAGCAGTTCTTC.

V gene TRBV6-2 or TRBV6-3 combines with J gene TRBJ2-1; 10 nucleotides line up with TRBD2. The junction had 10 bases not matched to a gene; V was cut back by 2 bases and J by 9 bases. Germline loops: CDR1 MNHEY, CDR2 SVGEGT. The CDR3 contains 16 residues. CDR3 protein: CASSYAGAGGTGEQFF. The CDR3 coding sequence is TGTGCCAGCAGTTACGCTGGAGCGGGAGGGACCGGTGAGCAGTTCTTC.